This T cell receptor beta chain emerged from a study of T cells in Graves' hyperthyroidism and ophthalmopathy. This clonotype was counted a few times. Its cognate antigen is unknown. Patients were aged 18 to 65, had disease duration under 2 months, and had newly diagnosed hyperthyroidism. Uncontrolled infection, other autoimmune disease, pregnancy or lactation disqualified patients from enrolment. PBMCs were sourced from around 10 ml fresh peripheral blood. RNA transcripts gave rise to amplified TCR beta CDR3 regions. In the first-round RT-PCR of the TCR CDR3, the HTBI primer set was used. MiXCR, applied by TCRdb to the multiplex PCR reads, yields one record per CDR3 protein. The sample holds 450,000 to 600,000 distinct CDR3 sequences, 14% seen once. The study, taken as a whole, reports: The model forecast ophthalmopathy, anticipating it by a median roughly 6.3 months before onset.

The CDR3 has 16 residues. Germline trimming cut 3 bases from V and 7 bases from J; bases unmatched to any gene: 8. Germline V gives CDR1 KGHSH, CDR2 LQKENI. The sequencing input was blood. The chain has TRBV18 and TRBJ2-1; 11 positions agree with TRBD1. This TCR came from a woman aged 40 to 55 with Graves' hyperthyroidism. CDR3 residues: CASSPGAGTGGNEQFF. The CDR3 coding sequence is TGTGCCAGCTCACCGGGGGCCGGGACAGGGGGAAATGAGCAGTTCTTC.